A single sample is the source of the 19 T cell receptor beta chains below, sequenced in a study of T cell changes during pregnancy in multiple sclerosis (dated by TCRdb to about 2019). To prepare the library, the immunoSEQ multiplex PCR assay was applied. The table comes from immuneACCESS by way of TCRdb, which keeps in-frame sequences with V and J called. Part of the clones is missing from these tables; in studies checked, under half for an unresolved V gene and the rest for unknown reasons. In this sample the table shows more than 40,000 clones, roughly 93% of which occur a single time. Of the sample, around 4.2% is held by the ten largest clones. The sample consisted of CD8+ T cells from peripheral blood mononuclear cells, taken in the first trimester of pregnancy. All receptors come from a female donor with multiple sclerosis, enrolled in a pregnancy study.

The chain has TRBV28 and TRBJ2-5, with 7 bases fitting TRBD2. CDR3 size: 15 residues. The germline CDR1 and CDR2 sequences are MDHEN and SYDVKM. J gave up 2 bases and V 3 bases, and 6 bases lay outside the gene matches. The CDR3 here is CASSFLAVPQETQYF. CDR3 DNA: TGTGCCAGCAGTTTCCTAGCGGTACCACAAGAGACCCAGTACTTC.

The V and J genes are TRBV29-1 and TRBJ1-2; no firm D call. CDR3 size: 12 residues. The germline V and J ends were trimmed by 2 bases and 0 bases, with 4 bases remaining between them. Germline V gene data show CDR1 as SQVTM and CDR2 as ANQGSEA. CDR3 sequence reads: CSVETANYGYTF. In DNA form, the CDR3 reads TGCAGCGTTGAAACGGCTAACTATGGCTACACCTTC. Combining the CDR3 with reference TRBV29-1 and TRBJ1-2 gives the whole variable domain SAVISQKPSRDICQRGTSLTIQCQVDSQVTMMFWYRQQPGQSLTLIATANQGSEATYESGFVIDKFPISRPNLTFSTLTVSNMSPEDSSIYLCSVETANYGYTFGSGTRLTVV.

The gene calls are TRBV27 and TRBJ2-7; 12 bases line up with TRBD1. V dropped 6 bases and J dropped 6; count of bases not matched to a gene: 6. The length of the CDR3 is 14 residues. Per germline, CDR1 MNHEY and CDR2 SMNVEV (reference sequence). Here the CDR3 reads CASSAGTGGSEQYF. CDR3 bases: TGTGCCAGCAGCGCCGGGACAGGGGGCTCCGAGCAGTACTTC.

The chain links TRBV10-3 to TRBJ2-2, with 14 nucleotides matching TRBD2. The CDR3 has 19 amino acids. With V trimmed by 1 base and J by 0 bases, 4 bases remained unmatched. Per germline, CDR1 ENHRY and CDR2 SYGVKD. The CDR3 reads CAISELTSGGASNTGELFF. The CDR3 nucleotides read TGTGCCATCAGTGAGTTGACTAGCGGGGGGGCCTCGAACACCGGGGAGCTGTTTTTT.

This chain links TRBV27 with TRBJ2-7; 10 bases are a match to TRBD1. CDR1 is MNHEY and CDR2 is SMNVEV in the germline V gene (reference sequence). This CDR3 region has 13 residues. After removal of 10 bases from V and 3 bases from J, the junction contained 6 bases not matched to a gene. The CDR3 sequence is CATGGTGVYEQYF. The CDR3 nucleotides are TGTGCCACCGGAGGGACAGGGGTCTACGAGCAGTACTTC.

CDR3 in amino acids: CASSLGLAGLTPQSEQFF. The CDR3, as DNA: TGTGCCAGCAGCTTAGGACTAGCGGGGTTAACTCCCCAGAGTGAGCAGTTCTTC. V gene TRBV7-9 combines with J gene TRBJ2-1; TRBD2 aligns across 11 bases. With 1 base clipped from V and 9 bases from J, the junction kept 14 bases outside the gene matches. This CDR3 is 18 amino acids long. The germline V gene encodes CDR1 SEHNR and CDR2 FQNEAQ (reference sequence). The full variable domain, its missing parts supplied by reference TRBV7-9 and TRBJ2-1, is DTGVSQNPRHKITKRGQNVTFRCDPISEHNRLYWYRQTLGQGPEFLTYFQNEAQLEKSRLLSDRFSAERPKGSFSTLEIQRTEQGDSAMYLCASSLGLAGLTPQSEQFFGPGTRLTVL.

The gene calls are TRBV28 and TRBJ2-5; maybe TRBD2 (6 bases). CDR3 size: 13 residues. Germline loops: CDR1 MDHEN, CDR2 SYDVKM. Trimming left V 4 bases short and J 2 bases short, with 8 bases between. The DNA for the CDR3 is TGTGCCAGCAGTTCGGGGGTACAAGAGACCCAGTACTTC. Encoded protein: CASSSGVQETQYF.

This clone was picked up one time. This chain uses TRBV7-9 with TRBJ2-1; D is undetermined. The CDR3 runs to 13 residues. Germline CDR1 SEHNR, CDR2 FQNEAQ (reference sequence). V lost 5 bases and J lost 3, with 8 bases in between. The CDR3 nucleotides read TGTGCCAGCAGCCCCCAGAACTACAATGAGCAGTTCTTC. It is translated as CASSPQNYNEQFF.

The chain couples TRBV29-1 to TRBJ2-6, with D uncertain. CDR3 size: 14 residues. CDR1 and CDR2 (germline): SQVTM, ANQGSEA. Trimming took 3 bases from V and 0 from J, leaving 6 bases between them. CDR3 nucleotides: TGCAGCGTTGAGTCCTACTCTGGGGCCAACGTCCTGACTTTC. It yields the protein CSVESYSGANVLTF.

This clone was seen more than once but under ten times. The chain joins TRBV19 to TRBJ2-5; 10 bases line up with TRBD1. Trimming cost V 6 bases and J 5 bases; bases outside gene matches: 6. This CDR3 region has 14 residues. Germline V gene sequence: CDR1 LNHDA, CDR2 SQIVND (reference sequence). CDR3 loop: CASRPTGGMETQYF. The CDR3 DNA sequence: TGTGCCAGTAGGCCGACAGGGGGCATGGAGACCCAGTACTTC.

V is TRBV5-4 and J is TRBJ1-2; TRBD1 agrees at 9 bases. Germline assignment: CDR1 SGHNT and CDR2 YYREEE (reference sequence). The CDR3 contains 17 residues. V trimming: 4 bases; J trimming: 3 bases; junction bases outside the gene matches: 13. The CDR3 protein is CASSPLGQGFDDYGYTF. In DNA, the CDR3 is TGTGCCAGCAGCCCGTTGGGACAGGGCTTCGACGACTATGGCTACACCTTC. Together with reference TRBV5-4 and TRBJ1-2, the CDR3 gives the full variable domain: ETGVTQSPTHLIKTRGQQVTLRCSSQSGHNTVSWYQQALGQGPQFIFQYYREEENGRGNFPPRFSGLQFPNYSSELNVNALELDDSALYLCASSPLGQGFDDYGYTFGSGTRLTVV.

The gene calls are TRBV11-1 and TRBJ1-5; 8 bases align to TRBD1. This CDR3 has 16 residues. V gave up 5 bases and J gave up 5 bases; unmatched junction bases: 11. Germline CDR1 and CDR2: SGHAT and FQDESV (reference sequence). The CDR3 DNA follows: TGTGCCAGCAGCCTGGACAGGGAGGATGTCTATCAGCCCCAGCATTTT. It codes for CASSLDREDVYQPQHF.

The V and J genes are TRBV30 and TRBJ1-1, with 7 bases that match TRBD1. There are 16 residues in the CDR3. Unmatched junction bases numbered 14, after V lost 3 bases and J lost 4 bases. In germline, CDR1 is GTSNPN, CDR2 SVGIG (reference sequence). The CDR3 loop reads CAWRTDRDIVSTEAFF. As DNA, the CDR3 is TGTGCCTGGAGAACCGACAGGGATATTGTTAGCACTGAAGCTTTCTTT.

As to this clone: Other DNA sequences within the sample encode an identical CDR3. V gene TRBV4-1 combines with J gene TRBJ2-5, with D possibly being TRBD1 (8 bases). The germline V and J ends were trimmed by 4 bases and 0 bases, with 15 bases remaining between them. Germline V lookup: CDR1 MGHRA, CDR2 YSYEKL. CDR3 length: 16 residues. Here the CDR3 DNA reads TGCGCCAGCAGCCCTCCGGGGGGACAGGACCAAGAGACCCAGTACTTC. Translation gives CASSPPGGQDQETQYF.

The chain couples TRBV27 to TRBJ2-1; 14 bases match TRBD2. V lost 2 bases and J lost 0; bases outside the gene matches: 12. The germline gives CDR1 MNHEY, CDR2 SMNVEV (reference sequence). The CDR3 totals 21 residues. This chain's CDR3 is CASSLVGLAGGPAGSYNEQFF. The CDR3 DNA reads TGTGCCAGCAGTTTAGTAGGACTAGCGGGGGGTCCGGCTGGCTCCTACAATGAGCAGTTCTTC.

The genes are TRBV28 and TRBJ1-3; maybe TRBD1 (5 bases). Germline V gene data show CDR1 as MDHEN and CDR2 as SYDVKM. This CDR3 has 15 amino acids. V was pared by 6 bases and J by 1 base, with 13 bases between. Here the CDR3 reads CASSTGGGSGNTIYF. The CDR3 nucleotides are TGTGCCAGCAGCACTGGGGGGGGTTCTGGAAACACCATATATTTT.

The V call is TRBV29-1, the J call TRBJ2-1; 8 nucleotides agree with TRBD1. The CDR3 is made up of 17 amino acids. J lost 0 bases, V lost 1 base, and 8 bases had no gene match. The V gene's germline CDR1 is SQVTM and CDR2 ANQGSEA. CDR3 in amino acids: CSVEGTGSPSSYNEQFF. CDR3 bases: TGCAGCGTTGAAGGGACAGGGTCCCCGAGCTCCTACAATGAGCAGTTCTTC.

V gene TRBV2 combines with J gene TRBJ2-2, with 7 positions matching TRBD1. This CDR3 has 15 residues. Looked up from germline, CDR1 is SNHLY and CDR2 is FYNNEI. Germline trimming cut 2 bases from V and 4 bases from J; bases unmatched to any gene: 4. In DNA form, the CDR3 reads TGTGCCAGCAGTGAAAGGGGGCTGGGCACCGGGGAGCTGTTTTTT. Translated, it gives CASSERGLGTGELFF.

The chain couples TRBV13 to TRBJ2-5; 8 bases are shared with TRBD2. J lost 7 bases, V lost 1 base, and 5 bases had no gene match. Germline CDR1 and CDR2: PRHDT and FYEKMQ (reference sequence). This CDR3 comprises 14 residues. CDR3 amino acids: CASSLAGGPGTQYF. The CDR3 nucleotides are TGTGCCAGCAGCTTAGCGGGGGGGCCAGGGACCCAGTACTTC.